The 30 T cell receptor beta chains below all came from one sample that was sequenced in a study of blood T cell repertoires in COVID-19 (dated by TCRdb to 2020 to 2022). Library construction relied on the immunoSEQ multiplex PCR assay. TCRdb obtained this table from immuneACCESS and retained in-frame rearrangements with V and J assigned. These tables miss some clones; where compared with another copy, unresolved V genes account for less than half of the shortfall, and the remainder is unexplained. The sample table shows 60,000 to 75,000 clones, and roughly 80% are seen once. The ten most abundant clones make up around 5.1% of the sample. The sequenced sample consisted of peripheral blood. These receptors all come from a woman aged 70-85 years with acute or convalescent COVID-19.

The chain carries TRBV6-4 and TRBJ1-5; TRBD1 agrees at 9 bases. J lost 6 bases, V lost 0 bases, and 12 bases had no gene match. CDR1 is MRHNA, CDR2 SNTAGT, per germline. The CDR3 has 18 amino acids. CDR3 region: CASSDSHFWDRVSQPQHF. In DNA form, the CDR3 reads TGTGCCAGCAGTGACTCTCATTTTTGGGACAGGGTGAGTCAGCCCCAGCATTTT.

This clone has a handful of counts. The rearrangement links TRBV12-5 to TRBJ2-1; 8 nucleotides align to TRBD2. The junction had 1 base not matched to a gene; V was cut back by 3 bases and J by 6 bases. The CDR3 has 13 amino acids. CDR1 and CDR2 from the germline V gene are LGHNT and FRNRAP. The CDR3 sequence is CASGLAGVNEQFF. The CDR3 nucleotides read TGTGCTAGTGGTTTAGCGGGGGTCAATGAGCAGTTCTTC.

This CDR3 is CASSQRQGSSYNEQFF. The CDR3 nucleotides are TGTGCCAGCAGCCAGAGACAGGGAAGTTCCTACAATGAGCAGTTCTTC. The genes are TRBV2 and TRBJ2-1; 7 positions agree with TRBD1. From germline, CDR1 is SNHLY and CDR2 FYNNEI. The CDR3 runs to 16 residues. V was pared by 6 bases and J by 1 base, with 9 bases of the junction left unmatched.

The chain combines TRBV7-2 with TRBJ2-5; TRBD2 might be the D (6 bases). This CDR3 is built from 12 residues. Germline CDR1 is SGHTA and CDR2 is FQGNSA. The V gene lost 4 bases and the J gene lost 5 bases, with 8 bases spanning the gap. CDR3 in DNA: TGTGCCAGCAGCTACCGGGGGGAGACCCAGTACTTC. Its translation is CASSYRGETQYF.

The J gene is TRBJ1-1, the V gene TRBV7-6; TRBD1 matches 8 bases. Trimming at V came to 1 base and at J to 4 bases, leaving 8 bases not matched to a gene. Germline CDR1 is SGHVS and CDR2 is FNYEAQ. CDR3 length: 16 residues. The CDR3 protein is CASSLEGTGGGTEAFF. The DNA of the CDR3 is TGTGCCAGCAGCTTAGAGGGAACAGGGGGAGGCACTGAAGCTTTCTTT.

This clone was seen just once. The chain carries TRBV7-8 and TRBJ2-1; TRBD1 matches 7 bases. The CDR3 is 17 residues long. Germline lookup yields CDR1 SGHVS and CDR2 FQNEAQ. Trimming took 2 bases from V and 8 from J; bases not matched to a gene: 15. DNA of the CDR3: TGTGCCAGCAGCTTATTTCTCCCGACAGGGCAGAACGATGAGCAGTTCTTC. Protein product: CASSLFLPTGQNDEQFF.

V is TRBV9 and J is TRBJ2-5; possible D gene TRBD2, 5 bases. CDR1 is SGDLS, CDR2 YYNGEE, per germline. V lost 3 bases and J lost 4, with 16 bases in between. The CDR3 consists of 15 residues. The CDR3 loop reads CASSGNSGGIETQYF. The DNA for the CDR3 is TGTGCCAGCAGCGGAAACAGCGGAGGTATAGAGACCCAGTACTTC. Full variable domain (missing parts from reference TRBV9 and TRBJ2-5): DSGVTQTPKHLITATGQRVTLRCSPRSGDLSVYWYQQSLDQGLQFLIQYYNGEERAKGNILERFSAQQFPDLHSELNLSSLELGDSALYFCASSGNSGGIETQYFGPGTRLLVL.

A single count supports this clone. This chain connects TRBV6-2 or TRBV6-3 to TRBJ1-2; the D gene is possibly TRBD1 (5 bases). CDR1 and CDR2 from the germline V gene are MNHEY and SVGEGT. V was clipped by 2 bases and J by 4 bases, with 11 bases between them. The CDR3 has 14 residues. The CDR3 reads CASSYGAAFYGYTF. CDR3 coding DNA: TGTGCCAGCAGTTACGGGGCTGCATTCTATGGCTACACCTTC.

This chain links TRBV7-2 with TRBJ2-3, with 11 bases matching TRBD2. The CDR3 sequence is 15 residues long. The J segment lost 5 bases and the V segment lost 2 bases, leaving 3 bases of the junction unmatched. CDR1 is SGHTA and CDR2 is FQGNSA in the germline V gene. The CDR3 loop reads CASSLLAGGEDTQYF. The CDR3 DNA is TGTGCCAGCAGCTTACTAGCGGGGGGCGAAGATACGCAGTATTTT.

V usage is TRBV15 and J usage is TRBJ1-5; the D is unclear. The CDR3 contains 14 residues. Germline CDR1 and CDR2: LNHNV and YYDKDF (reference sequence). V was cut by 5 bases and J by 9 bases, with 17 bases left in between. CDR3 in amino acids: CATSPREGSWPQHF. CDR3 DNA: TGTGCCACCAGCCCTCGGGAGGGCTCATGGCCCCAGCATTTT.

This clone was observed once. The chain joins TRBV7-8 to TRBJ2-5, with TRBD2 identical over 8 bases. This CDR3 has 16 amino acids. After removal of 5 bases from V and 1 base from J, the junction contained 9 bases not matched to a gene. CDR1 is SGHVS, CDR2 FQNEAQ, per germline. The CDR3 loop is CASSPQRGRPQETQYF. CDR3 nucleotide sequence: TGTGCCAGCAGCCCACAGCGGGGGCGCCCCCAAGAGACCCAGTACTTC.

The chain carries TRBV27 and TRBJ1-5; D gene unclear. CDR3 size: 15 residues. V lost 5 bases to trimming and J lost 1 base, with 12 bases between them. Germline lookup yields CDR1 MNHEY and CDR2 SMNVEV (reference sequence). The CDR3 loop is CASSPARVSNQPQHF. CDR3 nucleotide sequence: TGTGCCAGCAGTCCCGCACGGGTAAGCAATCAGCCCCAGCATTTT.

The chain has TRBV7-9 and TRBJ2-2; D might be TRBD2 (6 bases). This CDR3 is 16 amino acids long. CDR1 and CDR2 from the germline V gene are SEHNR and FQNEAQ (reference sequence). V was trimmed by 7 bases and J by 1 base, leaving 16 bases between them. CDR3 sequence reads: CASTAPGLMNTGELFF. In nucleotides, the CDR3 is TGTGCCAGCACGGCGCCGGGACTGATGAACACCGGGGAGCTGTTTTTT.

This sequence joins TRBV2 and TRBJ1-2, with no clear D. This CDR3 comprises 13 residues. CDR1 and CDR2 (germline): SNHLY, FYNNEI. Deletions cut 5 bases from V and 7 bases from J, with 14 bases between. The CDR3 nucleotides read TGTGCCAGCAGTACGGGAATCCAGAGTGGCTACACCTTC. Protein sequence: CASSTGIQSGYTF.

The chain links TRBV6-6 to TRBJ2-7, with 10 bases that match TRBD2. The CDR3 extends over 14 amino acids. Germline V CDR1 and CDR2: MNHNY, SVGAGI (reference sequence). With V trimmed by 5 bases and J by 3 bases, 4 bases remained unmatched. The CDR3: CASSKRGGDYEQYF. DNA for the CDR3: TGTGCCAGCAGTAAGCGGGGGGGGGACTACGAGCAGTACTTC.

This rearrangement joins TRBV6-5 to TRBJ2-2; D perhaps matches TRBD2 (6 bases). This CDR3 spans 13 amino acids. Between the trimmed V and J ends, which lost 1 base and 7 bases, there was a span of 7 bases. Germline V lookup: CDR1 MNHEY, CDR2 SVGAGI. CDR3 sequence: CASSYLGGGELFF. DNA of the CDR3: TGTGCCAGCAGTTACTTGGGGGGCGGGGAGCTGTTTTTT.

The chain is built from TRBV5-4 and TRBJ2-5, with TRBD2 identical over 14 bases. V shed 4 bases, J shed 4 bases, and the junction held 6 bases outside the gene matches. This CDR3 has 16 residues. From germline, CDR1 is SGHNT and CDR2 YYREEE (reference sequence). The CDR3 region is CASSEEGLAGVETQYF. The CDR3 region has the DNA TGTGCCAGCAGCGAGGAGGGACTAGCGGGGGTAGAGACCCAGTACTTC. Variable domain in full (rest from reference TRBV5-4 and TRBJ2-5): ETGVTQSPTHLIKTRGQQVTLRCSSQSGHNTVSWYQQALGQGPQFIFQYYREEENGRGNFPPRFSGLQFPNYSSELNVNALELDDSALYLCASSEEGLAGVETQYFGPGTRLLVL.

This chain connects TRBV7-2 to TRBJ1-1; weak D call: TRBD1 (6 bases). This CDR3 is 13 amino acids long. CDR1 and CDR2 (germline): SGHTA, FQGNSA. V was shortened by 5 bases and J by 7 bases, with 14 bases between the two germline ends. The CDR3 DNA reads TGTGCCAGCAGCGGGCGACAGGTTGGTGAAGCTTTCTTT. This codes for CASSGRQVGEAFF.

V is TRBV5-1 and J is TRBJ2-2, with TRBD1 matching 7 bases. Losses at the gene ends were 1 base for V and 4 bases for J; bases not matched to a gene: 1. Germline V gives CDR1 SGHRS, CDR2 YFSETQ. CDR3 length equals 14 residues. In nucleotides, the CDR3 is TGCGCCAGCAGCTTGTCAGGGGGCACCGGGGAGCTGTTTTTT. This codes for CASSLSGGTGELFF.

This clone was counted a few times. The V and J genes are TRBV19 and TRBJ1-3; tentatively, D is TRBD1 (5 bases). The germline CDR1 and CDR2 sequences are LNHDA and SQIVND (reference sequence). The CDR3 length is 15 residues. With 7 bases removed from V and 8 bases from J, the gap between germline ends came to 21 bases. The CDR3 DNA follows: TGTGCCAGTAAAGGACATTCCCCCCCCCAAGACACCATATATTTT. This gives the protein CASKGHSPPQDTIYF.

V is TRBV5-4 and J is TRBJ2-5; D might be TRBD1 (6 bases). Germline assignment: CDR1 SGHNT and CDR2 YYREEE (reference sequence). The V end lost 2 bases, the J end lost 3 bases, and 17 bases lay between the germline ends. The CDR3 loop spans 16 amino acids. CDR3 amino acids: CASSLGGAGVKETQYF. The DNA for the CDR3 is TGTGCCAGCAGCTTAGGTGGGGCAGGGGTTAAAGAGACCCAGTACTTC.

The V gene is TRBV11-3, the J gene TRBJ1-2; 7 bases are a match to TRBD1. With V trimmed by 6 bases and J by 6 bases, 4 bases remained unmatched. The germline V gene encodes CDR1 SGHNT and CDR2 YENEEA. The CDR3 is made up of 12 amino acids. CDR3 in amino acids: CASRSDRDGYTF. The CDR3 nucleotides are TGTGCCAGCAGATCAGACAGGGATGGCTACACCTTC.

V usage is TRBV6-5 and J usage is TRBJ2-4; D perhaps matches TRBD1 (7 bases). The germline V gene has CDR1 MNHEY and CDR2 SVGAGI. The V end lost 0 bases, the J end lost 1 base, and 10 bases lay between the germline ends. The CDR3 is made up of 16 amino acids. CDR3 bases: TGTGCCAGCAGTTACTCGTCAGGGGGGGCCAAAAACATTCAGTACTTC. Protein product: CASSYSSGGAKNIQYF.

The chain uses TRBV14 and TRBJ1-3; D may be TRBD1 (5 bases). The CDR3 runs to 17 residues. Per germline, CDR1 SGHDN and CDR2 FVKESK. The V gene lost 0 bases and the J gene lost 0 bases, with 12 bases spanning the gap. The CDR3 DNA reads as TGTGCCAGCAGCCAAGAGCAGGGAATGGGCTCTGGAAACACCATATATTTT. This gives the protein CASSQEQGMGSGNTIYF.

The V call is TRBV6-5, the J call TRBJ1-2; perhaps TRBD1 as D (5 bases). CDR3 length: 14 amino acids. V lost 0 bases and J lost 7, with 12 bases in between. Germline CDR1 reads MNHEY; CDR2 reads SVGAGI. The CDR3, as DNA: TGTGCCAGCAGTTACTCGGCGAAGGGGCTTGGCTACACCTTC. This encodes CASSYSAKGLGYTF.

The rearrangement joins TRBV7-3 to TRBJ2-5; 11 bases map to TRBD1. The V segment lost 2 bases and the J segment 4 bases; nucleotides outside the gene matches: 3. The CDR3 is 15 amino acids. Germline lookup yields CDR1 SGHTA and CDR2 FQGTGA. CDR3 bases: TGTGCCAGCAGCTTAGGACAGGGGGCTGGAGAGACCCAGTACTTC. This translates into CASSLGQGAGETQYF.

The rearrangement links TRBV30 to TRBJ1-2, with D possibly matching TRBD1 (5 bases). Germline CDR1 and CDR2: GTSNPN and SVGIG (reference sequence). Trimming pared 2 bases from V and 8 bases from J, leaving 12 bases between. The CDR3 consists of 12 residues. The chain's CDR3 is CAWSPTGGGYTF. Here the CDR3 DNA reads TGTGCCTGGAGTCCTACCGGGGGAGGCTACACCTTC.

This chain joins TRBV7-9 and TRBJ1-4; D unresolved. This CDR3 spans 15 amino acids. CDR1 is SEHNR and CDR2 is FQNEAQ in the germline V gene (reference sequence). With 5 bases removed from V and 8 bases from J, the gap between germline ends came to 18 bases. This CDR3 is CASSTQRVVGEKLFF. The CDR3 DNA reads TGTGCCAGCAGCACCCAACGGGTGGTCGGAGAAAAACTGTTTTTT.

CDR3: CASSQGTGGSTDTQYF. The CDR3 region has the DNA TGTGCCAGCAGCCAAGGGACGGGGGGGAGCACAGATACGCAGTATTTT. V gene TRBV14 combines with J gene TRBJ2-3; TRBD2 matches at 8 bases. This CDR3 has 16 amino acids. V lost 1 base and J lost 0; bases outside the gene matches: 3. Germline CDR1 SGHDN, CDR2 FVKESK.

This chain uses TRBV2 with TRBJ1-6; D not certain. Trimming removed 3 bases at V and 9 bases at J, with 9 bases between. The CDR3 length is 13 residues. CDR1 and CDR2 (germline): SNHLY, FYNNEI. CDR3 sequence reads: CASSDESTSPLHF. CDR3 DNA sequence: TGTGCCAGCAGTGATGAGTCCACTTCACCCCTCCACTTT. Full variable domain (outside the CDR3, taken from reference TRBV2 and TRBJ1-6): EPEVTQTPSHQVTQMGQEVILRCVPISNHLYFYWYRQILGQKVEFLVSFYNNEISEKSEIFDDQFSVERPDGSNFTLKIRSTKLEDSAMYFCASSDESTSPLHFGNGTRLTVT.